These 17 T cell receptor beta chains came from one sample sequenced in a study of CD8 T cells in Susac syndrome. Reverse transcription of roughly 0.45 to 1 ug RNA used random hexamers. TCRdb ran MiXCR on the immunoSEQ multiplex PCR reads and lists one entry per CDR3 protein. The sample lists 150,000 to 200,000 distinct CDR3 sequences, approximately 92% occurring once. The source material was CD4+ T cells from PBMCs. Receptors were obtained from a human donor in good health.

V usage is TRBV27 and J usage is TRBJ2-7; possible D gene TRBD1, 5 bases. In germline, CDR1 is MNHEY, CDR2 SMNVEV (reference sequence). V lost 3 bases to trimming and J lost 6 bases, with 12 bases between them. The length of the CDR3 is 13 residues. The CDR3 DNA reads as TGTGCCAGCAGTTTTGGGGCAGTTGGCGAGCAGTACTTC. Translation: CASSFGAVGEQYF.

This clonotype was seen once. The gene calls are TRBV2 and TRBJ1-1; D unresolved. V was cut by 4 bases and J by 6 bases, with 9 bases left in between. CDR1 and CDR2 from the germline V gene are SNHLY and FYNNEI. The CDR3 loop spans 12 amino acids. In DNA form, the CDR3 reads TGTGCCAGCAGTGCCGGGAGCGCTGAAGCTTTCTTT. Its protein product is CASSAGSAEAFF. The full variable domain, with the rest looked up from reference TRBV2 and TRBJ1-1, is EPEVTQTPSHQVTQMGQEVILRCVPISNHLYFYWYRQILGQKVEFLVSFYNNEISEKSEIFDDQFSVERPDGSNFTLKIRSTKLEDSAMYFCASSAGSAEAFFGQGTRLTVV.

This chain connects TRBV7-6 to TRBJ2-7; 13 positions agree with TRBD2. Germline CDR1 SGHVS, CDR2 FNYEAQ. Trimming cost V 5 bases and J 2 bases; bases outside gene matches: 6. CDR3 size: 16 residues. The CDR3 region has the DNA TGTGCCAGCAGCACTAGCGGGGGGGCTTTGGCCTACGAGCAGTACTTC. It translates to CASSTSGGALAYEQYF.

V is TRBV7-6 and J is TRBJ2-6; D might be TRBD1 (6 bases). The CDR3 length is 14 residues. Trimming took 8 bases from V and 2 from J, leaving 10 bases between them. The germline V gene encodes CDR1 SGHVS and CDR2 FNYEAQ. Here the CDR3 reads CASQWTAGANVLTF. Here the CDR3 DNA reads TGTGCCAGCCAGTGGACAGCTGGGGCCAACGTCCTGACTTTC.

The V call is TRBV5-4, the J call TRBJ2-5; D is possibly TRBD1 (5 bases). This CDR3 comprises 14 residues. V was clipped by 1 base and J by 1 base, with 8 bases between them. From germline, CDR1 is SGHNT and CDR2 YYREEE (reference sequence). CDR3 sequence (DNA): TGTGCCAGCAGCTTGAGGACAATCCAAGAGACCCAGTACTTC. Translating gives CASSLRTIQETQYF.

The gene calls are TRBV12-3 or TRBV12-4 and TRBJ2-2; no clear D. This CDR3 region has 13 residues. The germline V and J ends were trimmed by 5 bases and 3 bases, with 7 bases remaining between them. This CDR3 reads CASSLSYTGELFF. The CDR3 region has the DNA TGTGCCAGCAGTCTTTCGTACACCGGGGAGCTGTTTTTT.

V gene TRBV6-5 combines with J gene TRBJ1-2; perhaps TRBD1 as D (5 bases). V was cut by 0 bases and J by 2 bases, with 10 bases left in between. From germline, CDR1 is MNHEY and CDR2 SVGAGI. The CDR3 has 15 amino acids. This chain's CDR3 is CASSYSRGANYGYTF. CDR3 DNA: TGTGCCAGCAGTTACTCGAGGGGAGCCAACTATGGCTACACCTTC.

This clonotype was counted once. This chain uses TRBV2 with TRBJ2-5, with TRBD2 matching over 7 bases. The germline gives CDR1 SNHLY, CDR2 FYNNEI. This CDR3 is built from 14 residues. Trimming at V came to 0 bases and at J to 2 bases, leaving 0 bases not matched to a gene. This CDR3 is CASSEAGLQETQYF. CDR3 DNA sequence: TGTGCCAGCAGTGAAGCGGGACTACAAGAGACCCAGTACTTC.

The gene calls are TRBV29-1 and TRBJ2-3; D perhaps matches TRBD2 (5 bases). Trimming shortened V by 8 bases and J by 4 bases, and 13 bases separated the two germline ends. The germline V gene encodes CDR1 SQVTM and CDR2 ANQGSEA. This CDR3 is built from 12 residues. CDR3 region: CSYTRSADTQYF. CDR3 bases: TGCAGCTACACGCGTAGCGCAGATACGCAGTATTTT.

The chain carries TRBV7-8 and TRBJ2-3, with D possibly TRBD2 on 7 matching bases. Trimming cost V 6 bases and J 5 bases, with 21 bases left between them. This CDR3 spans 16 amino acids. Germline CDR1 is SGHVS and CDR2 is FQNEAQ. CDR3 amino acids: CASRTLLRGGGDTQYF. CDR3 nucleotides: TGTGCCAGCAGGACCCTACTGCGGGGAGGGGGAGATACGCAGTATTTT.

The gene calls are TRBV20-1 and TRBJ2-2, with TRBD1 matching over 8 bases. The V gene's germline CDR1 is DFQATT and CDR2 SNEGSKA (reference sequence). Germline trimming cut 1 base from V and 5 bases from J; bases unmatched to any gene: 3. CDR3 size: 14 residues. DNA of the CDR3: TGCAGTGCTAGAGGGACAGGGACGACCGGGGAGCTGTTTTTT. Its protein is CSARGTGTTGELFF.

The chain has TRBV5-6 and TRBJ2-3; D is unresolved. V was clipped by 4 bases and J by 0 bases, with 6 bases between them. CDR1 is SGHDT, CDR2 YYEEEE, per germline. CDR3 length: 13 amino acids. CDR3 nucleotides: TGTGCCAGCAGCGTTACTAGCACAGATACGCAGTATTTT. Encoded protein: CASSVTSTDTQYF.

Only one count was recorded for this clonotype. The chain carries TRBV19 and TRBJ1-2; D is ambiguous. The germline V and J ends were trimmed by 6 bases and 1 base, with 6 bases remaining between them. Germline-derived CDR1 and CDR2 are LNHDA and SQIVND (reference sequence). The CDR3 contains 12 residues. CDR3 sequence (DNA): TGTGCCAGTAGCACCCTTAACTATGGCTACACCTTC. The encoded protein is CASSTLNYGYTF.

The V gene is TRBV5-1, the J gene TRBJ2-1, with 10 bases that match TRBD2. This CDR3 has 14 amino acids. The germline CDR1 and CDR2 sequences are SGHRS and YFSETQ. V was pared by 3 bases and J by 7 bases, with 4 bases of the junction left unmatched. For the CDR3, the DNA is TGCGCCAGCAGCTGGCTAGCGGGGGATAATGAGCAGTTCTTC. Translating gives CASSWLAGDNEQFF. Together with reference TRBV5-1 and TRBJ2-1, the CDR3 gives the full variable domain: KAGVTQTPRYLIKTRGQQVTLSCSPISGHRSVSWYQQTPGQGLQFLFEYFSETQRNKGNFPGRFSGRQFSNSRSEMNVSTLELGDSALYLCASSWLAGDNEQFFGPGTRLTVL.

V is TRBV3-1 and J is TRBJ1-5; D call uncertain. The CDR3 has 13 amino acids. Germline loops: CDR1 LGHDT, CDR2 YNNKEL (reference sequence). V lost 1 base to trimming and J lost 5 bases, with 6 bases between them. CDR3 in amino acids: CASSQGRYQPQHF. In nucleotides, the CDR3 is TGTGCCAGCAGCCAAGGGAGGTATCAGCCCCAGCATTTT.

The CDR3 here is CASSLEAAGELFF. The DNA for the CDR3 is TGCGCCAGCAGCTTGGAGGCAGCCGGGGAGCTGTTTTTT. V is TRBV5-1 and J is TRBJ2-2; D is unclear. Trimming shortened V by 0 bases and J by 6 bases, and 6 bases separated the two germline ends. Germline V gives CDR1 SGHRS, CDR2 YFSETQ. This CDR3 comprises 13 residues.

The chain has TRBV24-1 and TRBJ2-1, with TRBD1 matching over 8 bases. The CDR3 has 13 amino acids. Germline values: CDR1 KGHDR, CDR2 SFDVKD. Trimming cost V 4 bases and J 12 bases; bases outside gene matches: 7. The CDR3: CATSEDDRGGQFF. Written as DNA, the CDR3 is TGTGCCACCAGTGAAGACGACAGGGGCGGGCAGTTCTTC.